This T cell receptor (beta chain) was sequenced for a study of shared clonotypes between healthy human individuals. Study-level points and caveats: Naive CD4 clonotypes overlapped across a handful of donors at roughly 5.1%. Rarefaction revealed incomplete sorted-subset sequencing despite large depth. Generation probabilities were higher for clonotypes shared across all four sorted-subset donors than for unshared ones.

Repertoires were generated with immunoSEQ multiplex PCR, while TCRdb's copy carries only in-frame clones and drops some. The sample yields about 2 million clones, roughly 95% seen once. Worth noting for this clone: The antigen is not known.

Trimming removed 4 bases from V and 1 base from J; junction bases left unmatched: 5. CDR3 size: 15 residues. The germline gives CDR1 SGHTS, CDR2 YDEGEE. The rearrangement uses TRBV5-8 and TRBJ1-5, with 7 bases matching TRBD1. The sample consisted of naive CD4+ T cells sorted from blood. The subset here: CD45RA+ positively selected. The clonotype comes from a man aged 18-30 years in good health. CDR3 loop: CASSPRQGSNQPQHF. The CDR3, as DNA: TGTGCCAGCAGCCCTCGACAGGGCAGCAATCAGCCCCAGCATTTT. The full variable domain, completed using reference TRBV5-8 and TRBJ1-5, is EAGVTQSPTHLIKTRGQQATLRCSPISGHTSVYWYQQALGLGLQFLLWYDEGEERNRGNFPPRFSGRQFPNYSSELNVNALELEDSALYLCASSPRQGSNQPQHFGDGTRLSIL.